The clone carrying this TCR beta chain was observed many times. This sample is part of a study of patients with pleural tuberculosis. This CDR3 spans 15 amino acids. V gave up 6 bases and J gave up 1 base; unmatched junction bases: 6. Germline V gene lookup returns CDR1 SNHLY and CDR2 FYNNEI. TCRdb recomputed calls from the reads with MiXCR, one row per CDR3 protein. The sample has under 30,000 distinct CDR3 sequences, more than 15% seen once. The rearrangement links TRBV2 to TRBJ2-5; the match to TRBD1 covers 9 bases. The TCR comes from a human donor with pleural tuberculosis. The sample was peripheral blood. Written as DNA, the CDR3 is TGTGCCAGCAGGGACAGGGGCGGAATCCAAGAGACCCAGTACTTC. It specifies CASRDRGGIQETQYF.